The 23 T cell receptor beta chains below all came from one sample that was sequenced in a study of EBV T-cell therapy then PD-1 blockade in nasopharyngeal carcinoma. Treatment indicated: AdE1-LMPpoly-expanded autologous EBV-specific T-cell therapy followed by anti-PD-1 nivolumab. Sequencing was performed with immunoSEQ multiplex PCR; in TCRdb, only in-frame clones are kept and a portion is missing. The repertoire consists of around 23,000 clones, with approximately 87% occurring once and the leading ten covering roughly 28%. No cognate antigen is known for these TCRs. The sequencing here drew on CD8+ T cells from blood, taken at roughly day 67 from a patient whose treatment included autologous EBV-specific T cells and nivolumab. The receptor source for this set is a man aged 35 to 55 with nasopharyngeal carcinoma.

This chain links TRBV7-9 with TRBJ2-5; 10 bases agree with TRBD1. The CDR3 has 19 residues. The V gene's germline CDR1 is SEHNR and CDR2 FQNEAQ (reference sequence). V lost 4 bases and J lost 2; bases outside the gene matches: 16. CDR3 amino acids: CASSSHRDRGPSRQETQYF. DNA for the CDR3: TGTGCCAGCAGCTCCCACCGGGACAGGGGACCTTCACGTCAAGAGACCCAGTACTTC.

This clone was detected many times. This chain connects TRBV6-2 or TRBV6-3 to TRBJ2-7, with 8 nucleotides matching TRBD2. CDR1 and CDR2 from the germline V gene are MNHEY and SVGEGT. V gave up 2 bases and J gave up 3 bases; unmatched junction bases: 6. CDR3 length: 15 amino acids. In nucleotides, the CDR3 is TGTGCCAGCAGTTACGAGGCTAGCGGGTACTACGAGCAGTACTTC. Its translation is CASSYEASGYYEQYF.

V and J are TRBV24-1 and TRBJ2-3; maybe TRBD1 (6 bases). The germline V gene has CDR1 KGHDR and CDR2 SFDVKD. CDR3 length equals 14 residues. Trimming pared 5 bases from V and 3 bases from J, leaving 11 bases between. This CDR3 reads CATSGNRETDTQYF. The CDR3 bases are TGTGCCACCAGTGGGAACAGGGAAACAGATACGCAGTATTTT.

The rearrangement uses TRBV6-4 and TRBJ2-2; maybe TRBD2 (5 bases). The CDR3 is 14 amino acids. V lost 3 bases and J 4 bases, leaving 9 bases between the germline ends. Germline V gene sequence: CDR1 MRHNA, CDR2 SNTAGT. The CDR3 loop reads CASSDRGSTGELFF. The DNA for the CDR3 is TGTGCCAGCAGTGATCGGGGTAGCACCGGGGAGCTGTTTTTT.

The gene calls are TRBV27 and TRBJ2-5; 7 bases line up with TRBD2. CDR3 size: 17 residues. Trimming at V came to 3 bases and at J to 4 bases, leaving 14 bases not matched to a gene. The germline gives CDR1 MNHEY, CDR2 SMNVEV (reference sequence). This CDR3 reads CASSLIGRLASIETQYF. Here the CDR3 DNA reads TGTGCCAGCAGTTTGATCGGCAGACTAGCCAGTATAGAGACCCAGTACTTC.

This chain links TRBV5-5 with TRBJ1-6, with D maybe TRBD1 (6 bases). The germline V gene encodes CDR1 SGHKS and CDR2 YYEKEE (reference sequence). V lost 5 bases, J lost 5 bases, and 23 bases lay in between. The CDR3 length is 18 residues. The chain's CDR3 is CASRSQGPKQGNNSPLHF. Here the CDR3 DNA reads TGTGCCAGCAGGTCCCAAGGTCCCAAACAGGGAAATAATTCACCCCTCCACTTT.

The chain carries TRBV6-6 and TRBJ1-5; 8 bases are a match to TRBD1. CDR3 length equals 14 residues. The V segment lost 7 bases and the J segment 5 bases; nucleotides outside the gene matches: 7. The germline gives CDR1 MNHNY, CDR2 SVGAGI (reference sequence). The CDR3: CASNDRGTDQPQHF. The CDR3 nucleotides read TGTGCCAGCAATGACAGGGGTACTGATCAGCCCCAGCATTTT.

The CDR3, as DNA: TGTGCCTGGAGTGGGACAGGGGCCTCTGGGGCCAACGTCCTGACTTTC. Amino acid sequence: CAWSGTGASGANVLTF. The chain combines TRBV30 with TRBJ2-6; the match to TRBD1 covers 9 bases. This CDR3 contains 16 residues. Germline lookup yields CDR1 GTSNPN and CDR2 SVGIG (reference sequence). Trimming removed 1 base from V and 0 bases from J; junction bases left unmatched: 1.

The chain recombines TRBV4-1 with TRBJ2-3; the match to TRBD2 covers 15 bases. Per the germline V gene, CDR1 is MGHRA and CDR2 is YSYEKL. This CDR3 is built from 20 residues. J gave up 2 bases and V 3 bases, and 12 bases lay outside the gene matches. CDR3 sequence: CASSHLGLAGGPGYTDTQYF. CDR3 DNA sequence: TGCGCCAGCAGCCACCTCGGACTAGCGGGGGGGCCGGGGTACACAGATACGCAGTATTTT.

The CDR3 DNA reads as TGTGCCAGCAGCCCTTCCTCGGGACTACATTACGAGCAGTACTTC. Its translation: CASSPSSGLHYEQYF. The chain uses TRBV9 and TRBJ2-7, with 7 bases aligning to TRBD2. Per the germline V gene, CDR1 is SGDLS and CDR2 is YYNGEE. The CDR3 is 15 residues long. V shed 4 bases, J shed 4 bases, and the junction held 11 bases outside the gene matches.

This CDR3 reads CASSAAEAGELFF. CDR3 DNA: TGTGCCAGCAGTGCGGCTGAAGCCGGGGAGCTGTTTTTT. V usage is TRBV6-4 and J usage is TRBJ2-2; D call uncertain. This CDR3 has 13 residues. Per germline, CDR1 MRHNA and CDR2 SNTAGT. V lost 4 bases and J lost 6, with 9 bases in between.

Only a few counts were recorded for this clone. The chain is built from TRBV4-3 and TRBJ2-7, with TRBD1 identical over 11 bases. V shed 3 bases, J shed 6 bases, and the junction held 10 bases outside the gene matches. Germline CDR1 LGHNA, CDR2 YSLEER. CDR3 size: 16 residues. DNA of the CDR3: TGCGCCAGCAGCCAGTCTGCCGGGACAGGGGGGTCCGAGCAGTACTTC. Translating it yields CASSQSAGTGGSEQYF.

J is TRBJ2-3 and V is TRBV9, with D perhaps matching TRBD1 (5 bases). The germline V gene encodes CDR1 SGDLS and CDR2 YYNGEE. V was shortened by 1 base and J by 4 bases, with 10 bases between the two germline ends. The CDR3 sequence is 14 residues long. CDR3 region: CASSVRGLADTQYF. The DNA for the CDR3 is TGTGCCAGCAGCGTAAGGGGCCTTGCAGATACGCAGTATTTT.

This clone occurred a few times. V and J are TRBV25-1 and TRBJ1-6; TRBD1 is a possible D gene (6 bases). Trimming cost V 4 bases and J 8 bases, with 15 bases left between them. The CDR3 runs to 15 residues. The germline CDR1 and CDR2 sequences are MGHDK and SYGVNS. CDR3 sequence (DNA): TGTGCCAGCAGTGTAGGTGTGACAGGAGATTCACCCCTCCACTTT. As protein: CASSVGVTGDSPLHF.

The chain's CDR3 is CASSASGTGFSRNTIYF. CDR3 DNA sequence: TGTGCCAGCAGCGCGTCCGGGACAGGATTTTCCCGAAACACCATATATTTT. The chain employs TRBV5-6 and TRBJ1-3, with TRBD1 matching over 8 bases. With V trimmed by 4 bases and J by 5 bases, 14 bases remained unmatched. The CDR3 covers 17 residues. Germline assignment: CDR1 SGHDT and CDR2 YYEEEE.

This chain connects TRBV4-1 to TRBJ2-7, with 7 bases that match TRBD1. Germline trimming cut 4 bases from V and 7 bases from J; bases unmatched to any gene: 13. In germline, CDR1 is MGHRA, CDR2 YSYEKL. This CDR3 spans 15 amino acids. DNA for the CDR3: TGCGCCAGCAGCCCAGAGACAGGGCCAAGATTTGAGCAGTACTTC. This sequence encodes CASSPETGPRFEQYF.

This chain joins TRBV7-9 and TRBJ1-4; D possibly corresponds to TRBD1 (5 bases). CDR1 is SEHNR and CDR2 is FQNEAQ in the germline V gene (reference sequence). Deletions cut 5 bases from V and 5 bases from J, with 12 bases between. This CDR3 contains 14 residues. CDR3 in amino acids: CASSPGTGNEKLFF. The CDR3 DNA is TGTGCCAGCAGCCCCGGGACGGGGAATGAAAAACTGTTTTTT.

The rearrangement joins TRBV27 to TRBJ2-3, with 8 bases fitting TRBD1. Germline CDR1 and CDR2: MNHEY and SMNVEV (reference sequence). The V segment lost 2 bases and the J segment 4 bases; nucleotides outside the gene matches: 2. The CDR3 covers 14 residues. CDR3 region: CASSLDRGSDTQYF. For the CDR3, the DNA is TGTGCCAGCAGTTTAGACAGGGGTTCAGATACGCAGTATTTT.

This chain joins TRBV5-1 and TRBJ2-7; D ambiguous. The germline CDR1 and CDR2 sequences are SGHRS and YFSETQ. V shed 3 bases and J shed 3 bases, with 10 bases lying between them. The CDR3 consists of 13 residues. DNA for the CDR3: TGCGCCAGCAGCTCCGGCGTCTACTACGAGCAGTACTTC. Translated, it gives CASSSGVYYEQYF.

This chain connects TRBV9 to TRBJ1-1; D remains unclear. The CDR3 length is 12 residues. Per germline, CDR1 SGDLS and CDR2 YYNGEE. Trimming stripped 0 bases from V and 7 bases from J, with 7 bases between. The CDR3 here is CASSVGAGEAFF. CDR3 DNA: TGTGCCAGCAGCGTAGGGGCGGGTGAAGCTTTCTTT.

This chain links TRBV7-9 with TRBJ2-7; no definite D call. CDR3 length: 11 residues. The ends were cut back, 5 bases at V and 6 bases at J, with 8 bases in the middle. Germline loops: CDR1 SEHNR, CDR2 FQNEAQ (reference sequence). This chain's CDR3 is CASSPSVEQYF. DNA of the CDR3: TGTGCCAGCAGCCCGTCTGTCGAGCAGTACTTC.

The chain uses TRBV7-9 and TRBJ1-2, with D possibly TRBD1 on 5 matching bases. This CDR3 region has 13 residues. V was cut by 4 bases and J by 5 bases, with 11 bases left in between. Germline assignment: CDR1 SEHNR and CDR2 FQNEAQ (reference sequence). As DNA, the CDR3 is TGTGCCAGCAGCTACGGACATCTATATGGCTACACCTTC. Its protein is CASSYGHLYGYTF.

This rearrangement joins TRBV6-5 to TRBJ2-7, with D perhaps matching TRBD2 (6 bases). V was cut by 7 bases and J by 0 bases, with 13 bases left in between. Per the germline V gene, CDR1 is MNHEY and CDR2 is SVGAGI. The CDR3 totals 14 residues. CDR3: CASNPGLFSYEQYF. CDR3 nucleotides: TGTGCCAGCAATCCGGGACTGTTCTCCTACGAGCAGTACTTC.